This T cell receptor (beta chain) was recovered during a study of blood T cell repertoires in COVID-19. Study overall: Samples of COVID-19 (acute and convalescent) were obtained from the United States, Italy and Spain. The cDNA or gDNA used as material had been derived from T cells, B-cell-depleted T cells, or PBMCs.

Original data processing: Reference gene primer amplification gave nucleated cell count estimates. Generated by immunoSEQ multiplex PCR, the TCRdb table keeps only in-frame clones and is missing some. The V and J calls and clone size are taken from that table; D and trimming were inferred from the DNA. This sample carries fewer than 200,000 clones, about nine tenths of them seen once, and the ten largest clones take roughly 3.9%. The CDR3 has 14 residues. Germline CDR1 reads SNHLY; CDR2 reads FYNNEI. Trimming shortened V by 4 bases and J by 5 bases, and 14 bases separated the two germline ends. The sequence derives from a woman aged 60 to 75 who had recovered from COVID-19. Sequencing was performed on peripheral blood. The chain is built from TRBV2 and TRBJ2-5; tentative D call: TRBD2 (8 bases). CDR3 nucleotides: TGTGCCAGCAGTGCAGGGGGACTAGAGGAGACCCAGTACTTC. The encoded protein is CASSAGGLEETQYF.